This entry lists 27 T cell receptor beta chains sequenced from one sample in a study of technical replicates of blood from several donors. Only in-frame clones appear in the TCRdb table, and some are missing; sequencing was by immunoSEQ multiplex PCR. The repertoire holds over 55,000 clones, with approximately 96% as singletons. The sequenced sample consisted of T cells isolated from PBMCs. These receptor sequences come from a human donor in good health.

The chain couples TRBV20-1 to TRBJ2-7; D possibly corresponds to TRBD2 (5 bases). The CDR3 sequence is 11 residues long. Germline V lookup: CDR1 DFQATT, CDR2 SNEGSKA (reference sequence). Trimming removed 1 base from V and 6 bases from J, with 7 bases in between. The CDR3 DNA reads as TGCAGTGCTAGAGGAGGAGGCGAGCAGTACTTC. This encodes CSARGGGEQYF.

This clone came up once. V and J are TRBV5-4 and TRBJ2-2, with D uncertain. The length of the CDR3 is 15 residues. V lost 4 bases to trimming and J lost 6 bases, with 16 bases between them. Germline values: CDR1 SGHNT, CDR2 YYREEE (reference sequence). The CDR3 region is CASSPSYLSAGELFF. The CDR3 DNA reads as TGTGCCAGCAGCCCGAGTTATCTCTCCGCCGGGGAGCTGTTTTTT.

This chain joins TRBV19 and TRBJ1-5, with TRBD1 as a possible D gene (5 bases). V dropped 4 bases and J dropped 3 bases, with 13 bases sitting between them. Germline CDR1 reads LNHDA; CDR2 reads SQIVND (reference sequence). The CDR3 consists of 15 residues. The CDR3 protein is CASSKDSVPNQPQHF. CDR3 sequence (DNA): TGTGCCAGTAGTAAAGACAGCGTCCCCAATCAGCCCCAGCATTTT.

This sequence joins TRBV2 and TRBJ2-2; D is possibly TRBD1 (6 bases). The germline V gene encodes CDR1 SNHLY and CDR2 FYNNEI. Trimming shortened V by 7 bases and J by 1 base, and 25 bases separated the two germline ends. CDR3 size: 19 residues. The CDR3 loop is CASMDPTGFRPLNTGELFF. For the CDR3, the DNA is TGTGCCAGCATGGACCCGACAGGTTTTAGGCCCCTGAACACCGGGGAGCTGTTTTTT.

The chain carries TRBV5-4 and TRBJ1-1, with D perhaps TRBD1 (5 bases). This CDR3 contains 14 residues. Between the trimmed V and J ends, which lost 1 base and 5 bases, there was a span of 12 bases. Germline V gene lookup returns CDR1 SGHNT and CDR2 YYREEE (reference sequence). The CDR3 reads CASSLKGVRTEAFF. The DNA of the CDR3 is TGTGCCAGCAGCTTGAAAGGGGTTCGGACTGAAGCTTTCTTT.

The chain is built from TRBV2 and TRBJ1-5; unclear D gene. V was trimmed by 4 bases and J by 5 bases, leaving 12 bases between them. Germline CDR1 and CDR2: SNHLY and FYNNEI. The length of the CDR3 is 14 residues. The CDR3 loop reads CASSVLDGDQPQHF. The CDR3, as DNA: TGTGCCAGCAGTGTACTTGACGGGGATCAGCCCCAGCATTTT.

The V gene is TRBV6-5, the J gene TRBJ2-1, with 7 bases aligning to TRBD1. Germline V lookup: CDR1 MNHEY, CDR2 SVGAGI. The CDR3 sequence is 16 residues long. The J segment lost 2 bases and the V segment lost 4 bases, leaving 8 bases of the junction unmatched. CDR3 sequence: CASSFEGAVTYNEQFF. The CDR3 bases are TGTGCCAGCAGTTTCGAGGGGGCGGTGACCTACAATGAGCAGTTCTTC.

The V call is TRBV6-5, the J call TRBJ1-5; D call uncertain. Deletions cut 2 bases from V and 3 bases from J, with 8 bases between. The length of the CDR3 is 14 residues. The germline gives CDR1 MNHEY, CDR2 SVGAGI. This CDR3 is CASSYGQANQPQHF. Here the CDR3 DNA reads TGTGCCAGCAGTTACGGCCAGGCCAATCAGCCCCAGCATTTT.

V usage is TRBV19 and J usage is TRBJ1-2; D ambiguous. The CDR3 is made up of 13 amino acids. Germline-derived CDR1 and CDR2 are LNHDA and SQIVND (reference sequence). The germline V and J ends were trimmed by 3 bases and 4 bases, with 9 bases remaining between them. CDR3 residues: CASSIGGFYGYTF. The CDR3 nucleotides read TGTGCCAGTAGTATCGGAGGGTTCTATGGCTACACCTTC.

The V call is TRBV18, the J call TRBJ2-7; TRBD1 agrees at 11 bases. The J segment lost 6 bases and the V segment lost 4 bases, leaving 5 bases of the junction unmatched. Germline-derived CDR1 and CDR2 are KGHSH and LQKENI. The CDR3 length is 14 residues. The CDR3 coding sequence is TGTGCCAGCTCACAAGGACAGGGGGCCGGCGAGCAGTACTTC. Translated: CASSQGQGAGEQYF.

Here the CDR3 DNA reads TGTGCCAGCAGCCCCTCCCCGGAGGGGGCGCGTGAGCAGTACTTC. Its translation: CASSPSPEGAREQYF. This chain links TRBV9 with TRBJ2-7; a weak D match, TRBD1 (7 bases). Per the germline V gene, CDR1 is SGDLS and CDR2 is YYNGEE. The CDR3 runs 15 residues. The V gene lost 4 bases and the J gene lost 7 bases, with 21 bases spanning the gap.

The CDR3 region has the DNA TGTGCCAGCAGCTTAGTGTCTAGCGGGTTCCAAGAGACCCAGTACTTC. Encoded protein: CASSLVSSGFQETQYF. The V gene is TRBV11-2, the J gene TRBJ2-5; 8 nucleotides align to TRBD2. Germline V gives CDR1 SGHAT, CDR2 FQNNGV. Trimming at V came to 1 base and at J to 1 base, leaving 5 bases not matched to a gene. The CDR3 contains 16 residues.

The chain recombines TRBV6-5 with TRBJ2-2; 7 bases map to TRBD1. This CDR3 has 14 residues. Losses at the gene ends were 1 base for V and 7 bases for J; bases not matched to a gene: 3. The germline V gene has CDR1 MNHEY and CDR2 SVGAGI. Here the CDR3 DNA reads TGTGCCAGCAGTTACTATCAGGGGGTCGGGGAGCTGTTTTTT. This codes for CASSYYQGVGELFF.

The V and J genes are TRBV29-1 and TRBJ1-5; 8 bases agree with TRBD1. The germline V gene has CDR1 SQVTM and CDR2 ANQGSEA. The CDR3 extends over 13 amino acids. The V gene end was trimmed by 6 bases and the J gene end by 4 bases; junction bases not matched to a gene: 5. CDR3 DNA sequence: TGCAGCGTCCGTGACAGGGGAAATCAGCCCCAGCATTTT. Translating gives CSVRDRGNQPQHF. Complete variable domain (other parts from reference TRBV29-1 and TRBJ1-5): SAVISQKPSRDICQRGTSLTIQCQVDSQVTMMFWYRQQPGQSLTLIATANQGSEATYESGFVIDKFPISRPNLTFSTLTVSNMSPEDSSIYLCSVRDRGNQPQHFGDGTRLSIL.

The V call is TRBV5-1, the J call TRBJ1-1; TRBD1 is a possible D gene (6 bases). The germline V and J ends were trimmed by 7 bases and 8 bases, with 24 bases remaining between them. Germline assignment: CDR1 SGHRS and CDR2 YFSETQ. The length of the CDR3 is 15 residues. The CDR3 loop reads CASSAGGQTKTEAFF. The CDR3, as DNA: TGCGCCAGCTCGGCGGGTGGACAGACCAAAACGGAAGCTTTCTTT.

The chain has TRBV27 and TRBJ2-5, with TRBD2 as a possible D gene (6 bases). V was shortened by 1 base and J by 1 base, with 13 bases between the two germline ends. The germline V gene encodes CDR1 MNHEY and CDR2 SMNVEV (reference sequence). The CDR3 runs to 16 residues. The CDR3 reads CASSLYRGNPQETQYF. The DNA for the CDR3 is TGTGCCAGCAGTTTATACCGCGGGAACCCCCAAGAGACCCAGTACTTC.

The chain couples TRBV11-1 to TRBJ2-7, with 15 bases aligning to TRBD2. The CDR3 has 16 residues. Germline V gene data show CDR1 as SGHAT and CDR2 as FQDESV (reference sequence). The V gene end was trimmed by 8 bases and the J gene end by 1 base; junction bases not matched to a gene: 6. The CDR3: CASGGLAGGRSYEQYF. The DNA of the CDR3 is TGTGCCAGCGGAGGACTAGCGGGAGGGCGTTCCTACGAGCAGTACTTC.

The V and J genes are TRBV2 and TRBJ2-5, with 7 bases fitting TRBD2. The germline V gene encodes CDR1 SNHLY and CDR2 FYNNEI. The ends lost 5 bases at V and 3 bases at J; junction bases unmatched: 3. There are 13 residues in the CDR3. The DNA of the CDR3 is TGTGCCAGCAGTATCGGGACTAAAGAGACCCAGTACTTC. This encodes CASSIGTKETQYF.

The rearrangement uses TRBV7-9 and TRBJ1-2; TRBD1 matches at 7 bases. The CDR3 is 15 residues long. Germline V lookup: CDR1 SEHNR, CDR2 FQNEAQ (reference sequence). V shed 5 bases and J 6 bases; nucleotides not matched to a gene: 12. CDR3 loop: CASSAIGTAHDGYTF. CDR3 nucleotide sequence: TGTGCCAGCAGCGCAATTGGGACAGCTCATGATGGCTACACCTTC.

In DNA form, the CDR3 reads TGCGCCAGCAGCTCGCCGGGCAGGGCTGGGACAGATACGCAGTATTTT. It specifies CASSSPGRAGTDTQYF. The chain is built from TRBV5-1 and TRBJ2-3; tentatively, D is TRBD1 (5 bases). The CDR3 is 16 residues long. With 3 bases removed from V and 3 bases from J, the gap between germline ends came to 17 bases. CDR1 is SGHRS and CDR2 is YFSETQ in the germline V gene.

V and J are TRBV25-1 and TRBJ1-2, with a weak D call TRBD1 (6 bases). The CDR3 has 12 amino acids. Germline values: CDR1 MGHDK, CDR2 SYGVNS. Trimming stripped 5 bases from V and 3 bases from J, with 7 bases between. CDR3 nucleotide sequence: TGTGCCAGCAGTACAGGGTACTATGGCTACACCTTC. This encodes CASSTGYYGYTF.

This clone was seen a single time. CDR3 DNA: TGTGCCAGCAGTGACCAAGGGAGCGGTAATGAAAAACTGTTTTTT. Translated: CASSDQGSGNEKLFF. The genes are TRBV6-1 and TRBJ1-4; D uncertain. This CDR3 has 15 residues. CDR1 and CDR2 from the germline V gene are MNHNS and SASEGT. Trimming removed 3 bases from V and 4 bases from J, with 12 bases in between.

The chain carries TRBV2 and TRBJ2-1; 12 bases line up with TRBD1. Germline CDR1 reads SNHLY; CDR2 reads FYNNEI. The CDR3 is 16 amino acids. Germline trimming cut 6 bases from V and 7 bases from J; bases unmatched to any gene: 10. The CDR3 sequence is CASRFHRDRGRNEQFF. The DNA of the CDR3 is TGTGCCAGCAGGTTCCACCGGGACAGGGGGCGAAATGAGCAGTTCTTC.

This clone was found once. This chain links TRBV6-6 with TRBJ2-7, with D uncertain. V lost 4 bases and J lost 4, with 11 bases in between. In germline, CDR1 is MNHNY, CDR2 SVGAGI (reference sequence). The CDR3 runs to 13 residues. CDR3 in amino acids: CASSSAGIYEQYF. CDR3 coding DNA: TGTGCCAGCAGTTCTGCAGGAATATACGAGCAGTACTTC.

The V call is TRBV11-3, the J call TRBJ2-3; 7 bases are a match to TRBD2. V lost 5 bases and J lost 2; bases outside the gene matches: 7. This CDR3 comprises 15 residues. Germline V gives CDR1 SGHNT, CDR2 YENEEA. Here the CDR3 DNA reads TGTGCCAGCAGCCCCCTCGGGGGGACCACAGATACGCAGTATTTT. Its translation is CASSPLGGTTDTQYF.

This clone came up once. The chain has TRBV5-1 and TRBJ2-7; TRBD1 matches at 12 bases. The V and J ends lost 0 bases and 2 bases, in that order; junction bases with no gene match: 3. The CDR3 runs to 16 residues. CDR1 and CDR2 (germline): SGHRS, YFSETQ. The CDR3 spells CASSLGDRGRTYEQYF. The CDR3 DNA is TGCGCCAGCAGCTTGGGGGACAGGGGGCGAACCTACGAGCAGTACTTC. The full variable domain, completed using reference TRBV5-1 and TRBJ2-7, is KAGVTQTPRYLIKTRGQQVTLSCSPISGHRSVSWYQQTPGQGLQFLFEYFSETQRNKGNFPGRFSGRQFSNSRSEMNVSTLELGDSALYLCASSLGDRGRTYEQYFGPGTRLTVT.

Comments on this clone: A junction boundary mismatches the germline segment, possibly from a read error. The chain couples TRBV7-9 to TRBJ2-1; maybe TRBD2 (6 bases). This CDR3 is built from 14 residues. Germline V gene lookup returns CDR1 SEHNR and CDR2 FQNEAQ (reference sequence). CDR3 nucleotide sequence: TGTGCCAGCAACTTAAGGGACTGGAACAATGAGCAGTTCTTC. Translating it yields CASNLRDWNNEQFF.